This note documents a single T cell receptor (beta chain) sequence. The data derive from a study of blood T cell repertoires in COVID-19. Study in general: Specimens from acute and convalescent COVID-19 originated in the United States, Italy and Spain. Sample material is recorded as cDNA or gDNA derived from T cells, B-cell-depleted T cells, or PBMCs.

Germline CDR1 reads KGHDR; CDR2 reads SFDVKD. This CDR3 contains 19 residues. V dropped 5 bases and J dropped 0; count of bases not matched to a gene: 10. Seattle-derived patients entered the study during active infection and were followed longitudinally. Per the original data handling: Estimation of nucleated cell counts relied on the amplification of reference gene primers. Repertoires were generated with immunoSEQ multiplex PCR, while TCRdb's copy carries only in-frame clones and drops some. The DNA gave D and trimming, while V, J and clone size come from that table. The table lists fewer than 350,000 clones, 75% to 90% of them singletons.

Material for sequencing was peripheral blood. The chain uses TRBV24-1 and TRBJ2-3; TRBD2 agrees at 13 bases. The clonotype was recovered from a woman aged 70-85 years with COVID-19, enrolled during active disease. The CDR3 region is CATSGPTSGGTSSTDTQYF. Here the CDR3 DNA reads TGTGCCACCAGTGGTCCGACTAGCGGGGGGACATCTAGCACAGATACGCAGTATTTT.